Listed below are T cell receptor beta chains from one sample, sequenced in a study of cytomegalovirus exposure and HLA in healthy donors. TCRdb's copy holds only in-frame clones and misses some; the assay was immunoSEQ multiplex PCR. The top ten clones hold roughly 6% of a sample with under 150,000 clones, approximately 80% of them seen once. Sequencing input: PBMCs. Source of these receptors: a woman aged 40 to 50 in good health and CMV-seropositive. Both conserved end residues are part of each CDR3. The D gene is left open where the match is weak. Some rows mark clone size as missing; the rest say once, few, many or name a class of expanded clone.

TRBJ2-1,NA,TRBV5-1,NA,TGCGCCAGCAGCGTGGGCGCCATTTACAATGAGCAGTTCTTC,CASSVGAIYNEQFF
TRBJ1-1,few,TRBV4-2,NA,TGTGCCAGCAGCCAAGGCCGGGACATTGGGAACACTGAAGCTTTCTTT,CASSQGRDIGNTEAFF
TRBJ1-3,few,TRBV11-3,TRBD1,TGTGCCAGCAGCACAGGGGTTGGAAACACCATATATTTT,CASSTGVGNTIYF
TRBJ2-7,NA,TRBV5-8,TRBD1,TGTGCCAGCAGCCTCCCGGGACAGGGCTACGAGCAGTACTTC,CASSLPGQGYEQYF
TRBJ1-4,few,TRBV2,NA,TGTGCCAGCAGTGAATTAGCGACCTTGGGGGAAAAACTGTTTTTT,CASSELATLGEKLFF
TRBJ2-1,NA,TRBV5-1,TRBD2,TGCGCCAGCAGCTTGGAGGGAGGGGCTAGGGAGCAGTTCTTC,CASSLEGGAREQFF
TRBJ2-7,NA,TRBV15,NA,TGTGCCACCAGCAGAGATTTGGGCTATACCTACGAGCAGTACTTC,CATSRDLGYTYEQYF
TRBJ1-5,NA,TRBV15,TRBD1,TGTGCCACCAGCAGAGACACAGGGGCCAGGAATCAGCCCCAGCATTTT,CATSRDTGARNQPQHF
TRBJ1-1,NA,TRBV7-9,NA,TGTTCCAGCAGCCCCTACGGAGTTCGCGCTTTCTTT,CSSSPYGVRAFF
TRBJ1-1,once,TRBV27,NA,TGTGCCAGCAGTTTTATGCGGAGGAACACTGAAGCTTTCTTT,CASSFMRRNTEAFF
TRBJ2-5,NA,TRBV6-5,NA,TGTGCCAGCAGTCAAAACGGACAGAGGCAAGAGACCCAGTACTTC,CASSQNGQRQETQYF
TRBJ2-5,NA,TRBV5-6,TRBD2,TGTGCCAGCAGCTTTAACAGCGGGAGGTCACGAGAGACCCAGTACTTC,CASSFNSGRSRETQYF
TRBJ2-6,NA,TRBV14,NA,TGTGCCAGCAGCCACCTAGGGGTTGGGGCCAACGTCCTGACTTTC,CASSHLGVGANVLTF
TRBJ1-2,NA,TRBV7-9,TRBD1,TGTGCCAGCAGCTGGGGACAGAACTATGGCTACACCTTC,CASSWGQNYGYTF
TRBJ2-1,NA,TRBV13,NA,TGTGCCAGCAGCCTCGGTCGGCAGGGCTCCTACAATGAGCAGTTCTTC,CASSLGRQGSYNEQFF
TRBJ1-2,NA,TRBV10-3,NA,TGTGCCATCAGCCTACAGGGTAACAATGGCTACACCTTC,CAISLQGNNGYTF
TRBJ2-1,NA,TRBV5-4,NA,TGTGCCAGCAGCTCCCCGCACAAGCGGACCAACAATGAGCAGTTCTTC,CASSSPHKRTNNEQFF
TRBJ2-5,NA,TRBV4-1,TRBD2,TGCGCCAGCAGCCAAACCGGGACTAGCATAGGAATGTTTACGGAGACCCAGTACTTC,CASSQTGTSIGMFTETQYF
TRBJ2-6,once,TRBV28,TRBD1,TGTGCCAGCAACAGGGGCTCTGGGGCCAACGTCCTGACTTTC,CASNRGSGANVLTF
TRBJ2-5,NA,TRBV2,NA,TGTGCCAGCAGTGATCTGGGTGAGGCGAGCACCCAGTACTTC,CASSDLGEASTQYF
TRBJ2-1,NA,TRBV4-1,TRBD2,TGCGCCAGCAGCCAAAGAAAGGCTCCGGGACTAGCGAGACTCGAGCAGTTCTTC,CASSQRKAPGLARLEQFF
TRBJ2-3,once,TRBV11-2,TRBD2,TGTGCCAGCAGCCTCGAGGGGTGGGCGGGAGCCCCCACAGATACGCAGTATTTT,CASSLEGWAGAPTDTQYF
TRBJ2-7,NA,TRBV9,TRBD1,TGTGCCAGCAGCGTAGAGGGGGACAGGGGGATTTTCGAGCAGTACTTC,CASSVEGDRGIFEQYF
TRBJ1-1,few,TRBV6-1,TRBD1,TGTGCCAGCAGTGCCCCAGGGGGCAGAACTGAAGCTTTCTTT,CASSAPGGRTEAFF
TRBJ2-7,NA,TRBV18,NA,TGTGCCAGCTCACCGAACAGGGATACCTACGAGCAGTACTTC,CASSPNRDTYEQYF
TRBJ2-7,NA,TRBV19,NA,TGTGCCAGTAGTACCGGTGTCGATACCTACGAGCAGTACTTC,CASSTGVDTYEQYF
TRBJ2-1,NA,TRBV29-1,NA,TGCAGCGTTGAAGTAGGAGGGGGCGAATCCTACAATGAGCAGTTCTTC,CSVEVGGGESYNEQFF
TRBJ1-2,NA,TRBV19,TRBD1,TGTGCCAGTACCGACCCGGGACAGGGGGACTATGGCTACACCTTC,CASTDPGQGDYGYTF
TRBJ2-7,NA,TRBV25-1,NA,TGTGCCAGCAGTGTGGCGGCGGAGCAGTACTTC,CASSVAAEQYF
TRBJ2-3,few,TRBV12-5,TRBD1,TGTGCTAGTGGTTTGGACGACAGGGCCGCAGATACGCAGTATTTT,CASGLDDRAADTQYF
TRBJ1-1,NA,TRBV11-2,NA,TGTGCCAGCACCCCTTTCAGGTCACAAATAAATCGGGCTTTCTTT,CASTPFRSQINRAFF